One and the same sample provided the 2 T cell receptor beta chains below, sequenced in a study of brain T cells in children with intractable seizures. This table comes from immunoSEQ multiplex PCR, and its TCRdb copy is limited to in-frame clones, with some not included. The profile shows roughly 120,000 clones, approximately 94% of them singletons. The material sequenced was peripheral blood, taken at surgery. The origin of the receptors is a boy younger than two with hemimegalencephaly and intractable seizures.

This chain connects TRBV6-2 or TRBV6-3 to TRBJ2-1, with D unclear. V lost 6 bases and J 4 bases, leaving 7 bases between the germline ends. Germline CDR1 reads MNHEY; CDR2 reads SVGEGT. This CDR3 region has 12 residues. CDR3 in amino acids: CASSVGYNEQFF. CDR3 in DNA: TGTGCCAGCAGCGTGGGTTACAATGAGCAGTTCTTC.

The chain employs TRBV4-3 and TRBJ2-1; D gene unclear. Trimming pared 0 bases from V and 8 bases from J, leaving 8 bases between. The CDR3 extends over 13 amino acids. Germline CDR1 LGHNA, CDR2 YSLEER. As DNA, the CDR3 is TGCGCCAGCAGCCAAGAAGGAGTGGATGAGCAGTTCTTC. Amino acids: CASSQEGVDEQFF.